The 27 T cell receptor beta chains given below trace back to one sample, sequenced in a study of cytomegalovirus exposure and HLA in healthy donors. The PCR ran on 60 Vbeta and 13 Jbeta primers. The repertoire was sequenced with immunoSEQ multiplex PCR; TCRdb's copy has only in-frame clones and lacks some. The data show 150,000 to 200,000 clones, approximately 78% seen once. The source material was PBMCs. The receptors come from a male donor in good health and CMV-seropositive.

The gene calls are TRBV19 and TRBJ2-5; 11 nucleotides align to TRBD2. Trimming at V came to 7 bases and at J to 4 bases, leaving 14 bases not matched to a gene. This CDR3 contains 17 residues. The germline CDR1 and CDR2 sequences are LNHDA and SQIVND (reference sequence). DNA of the CDR3: TGTGCCAGTACCCCTACTAGCGGGAGCTTCTCTAGAGAGACCCAGTACTTC. Translation gives CASTPTSGSFSRETQYF.

This clone was observed once. This rearrangement joins TRBV7-8 to TRBJ2-7; D perhaps matches TRBD2 (7 bases). The V gene's germline CDR1 is SGHVS and CDR2 FQNEAQ. CDR3 length: 15 amino acids. The V end was cut by 1 base, the J end by 3 bases, with 13 bases between. CDR3 residues: CASSLVPGGFYEQYF. The CDR3 coding sequence is TGTGCCAGCAGCTTAGTTCCGGGGGGCTTCTACGAGCAGTACTTC.

The CDR3 DNA follows: TGCGCCAGCAGCTCTGATGGCGGGAGCTCCTACAATGAGCAGTTCTTC. Protein: CASSSDGGSSYNEQFF. The chain uses TRBV5-1 and TRBJ2-1, with 7 bases fitting TRBD2. This CDR3 contains 16 residues. The junction had 6 bases not matched to a gene; V was cut back by 3 bases and J by 0 bases. Per germline, CDR1 SGHRS and CDR2 YFSETQ.

Note on this clone: The identical CDR3 is also encoded by other nucleotide sequences in the sample. J is TRBJ2-2 and V is TRBV2; D is unclear. The CDR3 has 14 amino acids. Trimming shortened V by 0 bases and J by 5 bases, and 7 bases separated the two germline ends. Germline CDR1 and CDR2: SNHLY and FYNNEI. In DNA form, the CDR3 reads TGTGCCAGCAGTGAAGCGTTAGTGACCGGGGAGCTGTTTTTT. It yields the protein CASSEALVTGELFF. The full variable domain, completed using reference TRBV2 and TRBJ2-2, is EPEVTQTPSHQVTQMGQEVILRCVPISNHLYFYWYRQILGQKVEFLVSFYNNEISEKSEIFDDQFSVERPDGSNFTLKIRSTKLEDSAMYFCASSEALVTGELFFGEGSRLTVL.

The chain has TRBV13 and TRBJ1-4; D is undetermined. V lost 2 bases and J lost 3, with 7 bases in between. Germline lookup yields CDR1 PRHDT and CDR2 FYEKMQ (reference sequence). The CDR3 covers 14 residues. CDR3 nucleotides: TGTGCCAGCAGCTTAAAAACATCTAATGAAAAACTGTTTTTT. It codes for CASSLKTSNEKLFF.

The table lists this clone with a count of one. This chain joins TRBV18 and TRBJ1-1, with 10 positions matching TRBD1. Losses at the gene ends were 2 bases for V and 7 bases for J; bases not matched to a gene: 13. The CDR3 runs 17 residues. Per the germline V gene, CDR1 is KGHSH and CDR2 is LQKENI. The CDR3, as DNA: TGTGCCAGCTCACCATTTTCCGGGACAGGGGACCTCTTTGAAGCTTTCTTT. Translating it yields CASSPFSGTGDLFEAFF.

The genes are TRBV19 and TRBJ2-3; 8 bases align to TRBD2. There are 14 residues in the CDR3. Trimming at V came to 3 bases and at J to 5 bases, leaving 4 bases not matched to a gene. CDR1 LNHDA and CDR2 SQIVND come from the germline V gene (reference sequence). The CDR3 reads CASSISGGVDTQYF. CDR3 coding DNA: TGTGCCAGTAGTATCTCGGGGGGGGTAGATACGCAGTATTTT.

The chain combines TRBV19 with TRBJ1-5; D gene unclear. Deletions cut 7 bases from V and 7 bases from J, with 17 bases between. Looked up from germline, CDR1 is LNHDA and CDR2 is SQIVND (reference sequence). The CDR3 has 14 residues. The CDR3 spells CASNIARDGQPQHF. For the CDR3, the DNA is TGTGCCAGTAATATCGCGAGGGATGGACAGCCCCAGCATTTT.

This chain joins TRBV19 and TRBJ2-4; D is possibly TRBD2 (5 bases). The CDR3 has 14 residues. Per germline, CDR1 LNHDA and CDR2 SQIVND (reference sequence). Trimming removed 7 bases from V and 6 bases from J, with 16 bases in between. CDR3 bases: TGTGCCAGTACCCTAGATGACGGAGGAAACATTCAGTACTTC. Amino acid sequence: CASTLDDGGNIQYF.

The V gene is TRBV7-9, the J gene TRBJ1-5; no clear D gene. V dropped 5 bases and J dropped 4 bases, with 9 bases sitting between them. This CDR3 is 13 amino acids long. Germline lookup yields CDR1 SEHNR and CDR2 FQNEAQ (reference sequence). The CDR3 DNA follows: TGTGCCAGCAGCCCACCAGGAAATCAGCCCCAGCATTTT. Translation gives CASSPPGNQPQHF.

The table lists this clone with a few counts. The chain couples TRBV27 to TRBJ1-2; 7 positions match TRBD1. This CDR3 is built from 13 residues. The V gene's germline CDR1 is MNHEY and CDR2 SMNVEV (reference sequence). The trim removed 6 bases at V and 2 bases at J, leaving 3 bases unmatched. CDR3 in amino acids: CASRLTGNYGYTF. CDR3 nucleotides: TGTGCCAGCAGGCTGACAGGGAACTATGGCTACACCTTC.

The chain links TRBV13 to TRBJ2-1; D is possibly TRBD2 (5 bases). V was shortened by 5 bases and J by 9 bases, with 26 bases between the two germline ends. The CDR3 has 17 residues. Germline assignment: CDR1 PRHDT and CDR2 FYEKMQ (reference sequence). CDR3 protein: CASSPRGRGVLAAEQFF. In nucleotides, the CDR3 is TGTGCCAGCAGCCCTCGGGGAAGAGGCGTCTTGGCTGCTGAGCAGTTCTTC. Together with reference TRBV13 and TRBJ2-1, the CDR3 gives the full variable domain: AAGVIQSPRHLIKEKRETATLKCYPIPRHDTVYWYQQGPGQDPQFLISFYEKMQSDKGSIPDRFSAQQFSDYHSELNMSSLELGDSALYFCASSPRGRGVLAAEQFFGPGTRLTVL.

This clone was observed a few times. The V and J genes are TRBV28 and TRBJ2-3; 11 bases align to TRBD2. Trimming cost V 3 bases and J 5 bases; bases outside gene matches: 10. Germline CDR1 and CDR2: MDHEN and SYDVKM. This CDR3 region has 17 residues. CDR3 residues: CASSFPGLAGGRDTQYF. In DNA form, the CDR3 reads TGTGCCAGCAGTTTCCCAGGTCTAGCGGGAGGCCGAGATACGCAGTATTTT.

The gene calls are TRBV19 and TRBJ1-2, with TRBD1 matching over 8 bases. Germline values: CDR1 LNHDA, CDR2 SQIVND (reference sequence). V lost 5 bases and J lost 8; bases outside the gene matches: 4. This CDR3 has 12 residues. The CDR3 protein is CASSPRQGGYTF. DNA of the CDR3: TGTGCCAGTAGTCCTCGACAGGGGGGCTACACCTTC.

In this sample, this clone turned up once. The rearrangement uses TRBV4-3 and TRBJ2-3; 11 positions match TRBD2. CDR3 length equals 15 residues. Germline CDR1 LGHNA, CDR2 YSLEER. J gave up 5 bases and V 4 bases, and 5 bases lay outside the gene matches. The CDR3 loop reads CASSLSGGAIDTQYF. The CDR3 coding sequence is TGCGCCAGCAGCCTTAGCGGGGGGGCAATAGATACGCAGTATTTT.

This rearrangement joins TRBV7-9 to TRBJ2-1; 9 bases line up with TRBD2. Germline values: CDR1 SEHNR, CDR2 FQNEAQ (reference sequence). The ends lost 5 bases at V and 8 bases at J; junction bases unmatched: 1. This CDR3 spans 12 amino acids. The CDR3 region has the DNA TGTGCCAGCAGCCCTAGCGGGGATGAGCAGTTCTTC. It specifies CASSPSGDEQFF.

V gene TRBV7-8 combines with J gene TRBJ1-5, with TRBD1 matching 8 bases. The germline gives CDR1 SGHVS, CDR2 FQNEAQ. This CDR3 has 15 amino acids. J gave up 6 bases and V 1 base, and 5 bases lay outside the gene matches. CDR3 loop: CASSLGTGWGQPQHF. The DNA of the CDR3 is TGTGCCAGCAGCTTAGGGACAGGGTGGGGTCAGCCCCAGCATTTT.

V gene TRBV6-6 combines with J gene TRBJ2-7; 10 nucleotides match TRBD1. Germline assignment: CDR1 MNHNY and CDR2 SVGAGI (reference sequence). This CDR3 has 15 residues. The V segment lost 4 bases and the J segment 4 bases; nucleotides outside the gene matches: 7. The CDR3: CASSSRDRGPYEQYF. The CDR3 DNA is TGTGCCAGCAGTTCCCGGGACAGGGGACCGTACGAGCAGTACTTC.

The chain is built from TRBV7-9 and TRBJ1-4; D is unresolved. Germline V gene lookup returns CDR1 SEHNR and CDR2 FQNEAQ (reference sequence). The CDR3 runs 14 residues. V shed 5 bases and J shed 2 bases, with 9 bases lying between them. The CDR3 DNA is TGTGCCAGCAGCCCGGTTGCGACTAATGAAAAACTGTTTTTT. Its protein product is CASSPVATNEKLFF.

The gene calls are TRBV7-2 and TRBJ1-1; tentatively, D is TRBD1 (6 bases). Trimming removed 5 bases from V and 0 bases from J, with 10 bases in between. Germline V gene sequence: CDR1 SGHTA, CDR2 FQGNSA. CDR3 length: 14 amino acids. CDR3: CASSVGQMNTEAFF. The CDR3 DNA is TGTGCCAGCAGCGTTGGACAGATGAACACTGAAGCTTTCTTT.

J is TRBJ1-4 and V is TRBV9; a possible D gene is TRBD1 (6 bases). From germline, CDR1 is SGDLS and CDR2 YYNGEE. The CDR3 loop spans 15 amino acids. The ends were cut back, 5 bases at V and 6 bases at J, with 17 bases in the middle. CDR3 nucleotides: TGTGCCAGCAGTGGGCCGGGGGGGCGGGATGAAAAACTGTTTTTT. This codes for CASSGPGGRDEKLFF.

The chain recombines TRBV7-9 with TRBJ2-3; the D gene is possibly TRBD1 (5 bases). The V end was cut by 5 bases, the J end by 5 bases, with 17 bases between. The length of the CDR3 is 15 residues. Per the germline V gene, CDR1 is SEHNR and CDR2 is FQNEAQ (reference sequence). CDR3 sequence: CASSPGRSQGDTQYF. The CDR3 DNA reads as TGTGCCAGCAGCCCAGGCCGTTCGCAGGGAGATACGCAGTATTTT.

The V gene is TRBV28, the J gene TRBJ1-2, with D possibly matching TRBD1 (6 bases). The V gene lost 5 bases and the J gene lost 0 bases, with 28 bases spanning the gap. The CDR3 length is 20 residues. Germline-derived CDR1 and CDR2 are MDHEN and SYDVKM. The CDR3 is CASSPRGGGQTPETNYGYTF. The CDR3 DNA is TGTGCCAGCAGTCCCCGGGGAGGGGGGCAGACGCCCGAGACTAACTATGGCTACACCTTC.

J is TRBJ2-1 and V is TRBV2; TRBD2 agrees at 11 bases. The CDR3 runs 15 residues. Trimming took 7 bases from V and 0 from J; bases not matched to a gene: 2. Germline V lookup: CDR1 SNHLY, CDR2 FYNNEI. The CDR3 spells CASTGTSGSYNEQFF. In nucleotides, the CDR3 is TGTGCCAGCACCGGGACTAGCGGCTCCTACAATGAGCAGTTCTTC. Looking up the rest from reference TRBV2 and TRBJ2-1 gives the full variable domain: EPEVTQTPSHQVTQMGQEVILRCVPISNHLYFYWYRQILGQKVEFLVSFYNNEISEKSEIFDDQFSVERPDGSNFTLKIRSTKLEDSAMYFCASTGTSGSYNEQFFGPGTRLTVL.

The rearrangement joins TRBV20-1 to TRBJ1-2, with a weak D call TRBD1 (6 bases). The germline CDR1 and CDR2 sequences are DFQATT and SNEGSKA (reference sequence). The CDR3 loop spans 11 amino acids. The V gene lost 2 bases and the J gene lost 8 bases, with 9 bases spanning the gap. The CDR3: CSARTGWGYTF. The CDR3 DNA is TGCAGTGCTAGAACAGGGTGGGGCTACACCTTC.

This chain's CDR3 is CASSLDSNSPLHF. In DNA form, the CDR3 reads TGTGCCAGCAGCTTGGACAGTAATTCACCCCTCCACTTT. The rearrangement uses TRBV5-5 and TRBJ1-6; D is ambiguous. CDR1 SGHKS and CDR2 YYEKEE come from the germline V gene (reference sequence). V shed 0 bases and J shed 6 bases, with 4 bases lying between them. The CDR3 totals 13 residues.

The chain carries TRBV7-6 and TRBJ2-3; 7 bases fit TRBD2. The germline V gene has CDR1 SGHVS and CDR2 FNYEAQ. The CDR3 has 15 residues. Losses at the gene ends were 1 base for V and 5 bases for J; bases not matched to a gene: 6. Here the CDR3 DNA reads TGTGCCAGCAGCTTAGGCGGCCGCGGGAGAGATACGCAGTATTTT. Translated, it gives CASSLGGRGRDTQYF.